Listed below are T cell receptor beta chains from one sample, sequenced in a study of graft-versus-host responses after intestinal transplantation. Using immunoSEQ multiplex PCR, the repertoire was profiled, and TCRdb retains in-frame clones only, with some absent. Of approximately 88,000 clones in the sample, 94% were seen once. Their recognized antigens are unknown. Sequencing was performed on unstimulated CD4+ T cells sorted from spleen or lymph node cells, taken before transplant. Receptors were obtained from a human donor who was the organ donor for an intestinal transplant. Each CDR3 is given with its conserved first and last residue. The D gene is left open where the match is weak. Not every row has a clone size; where given, it reads once, few, many or a size class.

D	J	length	V	size	CDR3	DNA
NA	TRBJ1-2	16	TRBV4-3	NA	CASSQVGAGVDYGYTF	TGCGCCAGCAGCCAAGTTGGGGCAGGGGTCGACTATGGCTACACCTTC
NA	TRBJ2-7	14	TRBV6-5	NA	CASSSFGSWREQYF	TGTGCCAGCAGTTCCTTTGGCTCATGGCGCGAGCAGTACTTC
NA	TRBJ1-2	12	TRBV29-1	NA	CSVRLGGHGYTF	TGCAGCGTGAGGTTGGGGGGGCATGGCTACACCTTC
NA	TRBJ2-1	14	TRBV10-3	NA	CAISGWDRAAEQFF	TGTGCCATCAGTGGCTGGGACCGCGCCGCTGAGCAGTTCTTC
NA	TRBJ2-5	15	TRBV19	once	CASSNPGPQEETQYF	TGTGCCAGTAGTAACCCGGGACCCCAAGAAGAGACCCAGTACTTC
NA	TRBJ2-5	14	TRBV7-2	NA	CASSPKSGPLTQYF	TGTGCCAGCAGCCCTAAATCGGGGCCTCTGACCCAGTACTTC
NA	TRBJ2-2	11	TRBV11-3	NA	CASKNTGELFF	TGTGCCAGCAAGAACACCGGGGAGCTGTTTTTT
NA	TRBJ1-6	14	TRBV7-9	NA	CASSLDNYNSPLHF	TGTGCCAGCAGCTTGGACAACTATAATTCACCCCTCCACTTT
NA	TRBJ1-3	12	TRBV27	NA	CASRGPGNTIYF	TGTGCCAGCAGGGGGCCTGGAAACACCATATATTTT
NA	TRBJ1-5	13	TRBV10-2	NA	CASSVTASQPQHF	TGCGCCAGCAGTGTGACAGCATCCCAGCCCCAGCATTTT
NA	TRBJ1-1	15	TRBV27	few	CASSLWGAGDTEAFF	TGTGCCAGCAGTTTATGGGGGGCTGGGGACACTGAAGCTTTCTTT
TRBD2	TRBJ2-3	14	TRBV5-4	NA	CASNTRGGTDTQYF	TGTGCCAGCAACACCCGGGGGGGCACAGATACGCAGTATTTT
NA	TRBJ2-7	15	TRBV5-6	NA	CASSSLDTTVNEQYF	TGTGCCAGCAGCTCACTGGATACTACTGTGAACGAGCAGTACTTC
TRBD2	TRBJ2-5	16	TRBV5-4	few	CASRWGLAGAQETQYF	TGTGCCAGCAGATGGGGACTAGCGGGGGCCCAAGAGACCCAGTACTTC
NA	TRBJ1-1	19	TRBV18	NA	CASSPPVRTYYGLHTEAFF	TGTGCCAGCTCACCACCGGTAAGGACATATTATGGACTACACACTGAAGCTTTCTTT
NA	TRBJ2-1	12	TRBV7-3	NA	CASSLEVNEQFF	TGTGCCAGCAGCCTAGAAGTGAATGAGCAGTTCTTC
NA	TRBJ1-2	13	TRBV15	NA	CATSMSGNYGYTF	TGTGCCACCAGCATGTCAGGGAACTATGGCTACACCTTC
TRBD1	TRBJ2-3	15	TRBV29-1	NA	CSVATGTGGRDTQYF	TGCAGCGTGGCTACCGGGACAGGGGGCAGGGATACGCAGTATTTT
NA	TRBJ1-2	13	TRBV30	NA	CAWSVSRMYGYTF	TGTGCCTGGAGTGTAAGCAGGATGTATGGCTACACCTTC
NA	TRBJ1-4	13	TRBV4-1	NA	CASSRLQGEKLFF	TGCGCCAGCAGCCGACTACAAGGTGAAAAACTGTTTTTT
TRBD2	TRBJ2-7	16	TRBV27	NA	CASKETSGGPFHEQYF	TGTGCCAGCAAGGAGACTAGCGGGGGGCCGTTCCACGAGCAGTACTTC
NA	TRBJ1-1	14	TRBV18	once	CASSPREGNTEAFF	TGTGCCAGCTCACCACGTGAGGGGAACACTGAAGCTTTCTTT
NA	TRBJ1-4	14	TRBV6-6	once	CASTLTGLYEKLFF	TGTGCCAGCACTCTGACAGGCCTTTATGAAAAACTGTTTTTT
NA	TRBJ1-4	12	TRBV6-6	NA	CASSYTGEKLFF	TGTGCCAGCAGTTACACGGGGGAAAAACTGTTTTTT
TRBD2	TRBJ2-5	15	TRBV7-9	NA	CASRFSGGAGETQYF	TGTGCCAGCAGGTTTAGCGGGGGGGCCGGAGAGACCCAGTACTTC
NA	TRBJ2-7	13	TRBV19	once	CASSTRQSYEQYF	TGTGCCAGTAGTACCCGACAGAGCTACGAGCAGTACTTC
TRBD2	TRBJ2-5	15	TRBV5-6	NA	CASSLATSDQETQYF	TGTGCCAGCAGCTTGGCGACTAGCGACCAAGAGACCCAGTACTTC
NA	TRBJ1-3	14	TRBV19	NA	CASERGASGNTIYF	TGTGCCAGCGAGAGGGGGGCGAGCGGAAACACCATATATTTT
NA	TRBJ1-5	14	TRBV6-1	NA	CASSQDIHNQPQHF	TGTGCCAGCTCGCAGGACATACACAATCAGCCCCAGCATTTT
TRBD1	TRBJ2-1	15	TRBV9	NA	CASRPPGQGNNEQFF	TGTGCCAGCAGACCTCCGGGACAGGGAAACAATGAGCAGTTCTTC
TRBD2	TRBJ2-1	15	TRBV9	NA	CASSATGLVTNEQFF	TGTGCCAGCAGCGCGACGGGACTAGTCACCAATGAGCAGTTCTTC
NA	TRBJ2-5	14	TRBV5-1	NA	CASSPGGAAGTQYF	TGCGCCAGCAGCCCAGGCGGGGCGGCCGGGACCCAGTACTTC
TRBD1	TRBJ1-4	15	TRBV7-8	NA	CASSKNRGTNEKLFF	TGTGCCAGCAGCAAGAACAGGGGAACTAATGAAAAACTGTTTTTT
NA	TRBJ1-4	14	TRBV7-2	NA	CASSLRGPNEKLFF	TGTGCCAGCAGCTTACGTGGGCCTAATGAAAAACTGTTTTTT
NA	TRBJ1-4	15	TRBV11-2	NA	CASSLGPITNEKLFF	TGTGCCAGCAGCTTAGGGCCAATAACTAATGAAAAACTGTTTTTT
NA	TRBJ2-3	10	TRBV2	NA	CASKGDTQYF	TGTGCCAGCAAAGGTGATACGCAGTATTTT
NA	TRBJ1-2	13	TRBV18	NA	CASSPPGSYGYTF	TGTGCCAGCTCACCACCAGGCAGCTATGGCTACACCTTC
NA	TRBJ2-5	15	TRBV18	once	CASSPYRAGQETQYF	TGTGCCAGCTCACCGTACAGGGCTGGCCAAGAGACCCAGTACTTC
NA	TRBJ1-5	13	TRBV2	NA	CASSEGRDQPQHF	TGTGCCAGCAGTGAAGGTAGGGATCAGCCCCAGCATTTT
NA	TRBJ2-7	13	TRBV6-5	NA	CATSGTGAYSPYF	TGTGCCACCTCCGGGACGGGAGCCTACTCTCCCTATTTC
NA	TRBJ1-2	11	TRBV6-5	NA	CASSYGGADTF	TGTGCCAGCAGTTACGGGGGGGCAGACACCTTC
TRBD1	TRBJ1-1	15	TRBV18	NA	CASSPPGQMNTEAFF	TGTGCCAGCTCACCACCGGGACAGATGAACACTGAAGCTTTCTTT
NA	TRBJ2-3	15	TRBV6-1	NA	CASSEMGGFTDTQYF	TGTGCCAGCAGTGAAATGGGCGGGTTCACAGATACGCAGTATTTT
TRBD1	TRBJ1-1	16	TRBV9	NA	CASSADRGGGNTEAFF	TGTGCCAGCAGCGCGGACAGGGGAGGTGGGAACACTGAAGCTTTCTTT
NA	TRBJ2-7	14	TRBV14	NA	CASSRNPGSYEQYF	TGTGCCAGCAGCCGGAACCCAGGATCCTACGAGCAGTACTTC
NA	TRBJ1-1	15	TRBV10-3	NA	CAISAGGPTNTEAFF	TGTGCCATCAGTGCGGGCGGACCAACGAACACTGAAGCTTTCTTT
NA	TRBJ2-7	13	TRBV5-1	NA	CASSLGGANEQYF	TGCGCCAGCAGCTTGGGAGGGGCCAACGAGCAGTACTTC
NA	TRBJ1-1	13	TRBV19	few	CASSTQANTEAFF	TGTGCCAGTAGTACACAGGCGAACACTGAAGCTTTCTTT
NA	TRBJ2-1	16	TRBV30	NA	CAWTWGGSYLGNEQFF	TGTGCCTGGACTTGGGGTGGGAGTTATCTGGGGAATGAGCAGTTCTTC
TRBD1	TRBJ2-3	17	TRBV6-4	NA	CASRTGGGKTSTDTQYF	TGTGCCAGCAGAACAGGGGGCGGGAAAACGAGCACAGATACGCAGTATTTT
TRBD1	TRBJ1-4	15	TRBV11-2	NA	CASSLEGQGGEKLFF	TGTGCCAGCAGCTTAGAAGGACAGGGGGGTGAAAAACTGTTTTTT
NA	TRBJ2-7	12	TRBV6-5	NA	CASSSVGYEQYF	TGTGCCAGCAGTTCGGTGGGGTACGAGCAGTACTTC
TRBD1	TRBJ1-1	16	TRBV11-2	NA	CASSSGTGVVDTEAFF	TGTGCCAGCAGCTCCGGGACAGGGGTCGTCGACACTGAAGCTTTCTTT
NA	TRBJ2-7	14	TRBV5-1	once	CASSQAGGVYEQYF	TGCGCCAGCAGCCAAGCAGGGGGGGTCTACGAGCAGTACTTC
TRBD1	TRBJ2-1	15	TRBV5-1	NA	CASSIGDRGYNEQFF	TGCGCCAGCAGCATCGGGGACAGGGGCTACAATGAGCAGTTCTTC
NA	TRBJ1-6	14	TRBV6-5	NA	CASITQDSYSPLHF	TGTGCCAGCATCACCCAAGACAGCTATTCACCCCTCCACTTT
NA	TRBJ2-7	13	TRBV15	NA	CATSRVDISEQYF	TGTGCCACCAGCAGAGTCGACATATCCGAGCAGTACTTC
NA	TRBJ2-7	15	TRBV28	NA	CASRTLQGGSYEQYF	TGTGCCAGCAGGACCCTACAGGGAGGGTCCTACGAGCAGTACTTC